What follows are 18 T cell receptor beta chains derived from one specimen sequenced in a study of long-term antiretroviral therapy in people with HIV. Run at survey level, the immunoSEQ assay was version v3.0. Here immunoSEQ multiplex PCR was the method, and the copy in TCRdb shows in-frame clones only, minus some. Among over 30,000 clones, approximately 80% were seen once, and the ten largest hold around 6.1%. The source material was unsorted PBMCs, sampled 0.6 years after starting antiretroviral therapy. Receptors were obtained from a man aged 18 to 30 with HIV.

Here the CDR3 reads CASTGGVTDTQYF. CDR3 nucleotide sequence: TGTGCCAGCACGGGCGGGGTGACAGATACGCAGTATTTT. V is TRBV6-5 and J is TRBJ2-3, with D perhaps TRBD2 (6 bases). V shed 7 bases and J shed 3 bases, with 11 bases lying between them. This CDR3 contains 13 residues. The germline gives CDR1 MNHEY, CDR2 SVGAGI.

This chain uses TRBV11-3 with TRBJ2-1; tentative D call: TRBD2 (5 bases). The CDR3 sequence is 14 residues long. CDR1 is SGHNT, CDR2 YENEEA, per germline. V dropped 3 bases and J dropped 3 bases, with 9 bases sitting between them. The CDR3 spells CASSLGDLYNEQFF. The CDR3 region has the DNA TGTGCCAGCAGCTTGGGAGACCTCTACAATGAGCAGTTCTTC.

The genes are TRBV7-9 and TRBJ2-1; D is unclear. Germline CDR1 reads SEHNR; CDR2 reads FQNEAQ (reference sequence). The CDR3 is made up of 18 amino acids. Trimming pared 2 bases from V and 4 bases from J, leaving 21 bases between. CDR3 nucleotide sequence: TGTGCCAGCAGCTTAATCCTCGTATTCCAGGATGATTACAATGAGCAGTTCTTC. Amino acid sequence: CASSLILVFQDDYNEQFF.

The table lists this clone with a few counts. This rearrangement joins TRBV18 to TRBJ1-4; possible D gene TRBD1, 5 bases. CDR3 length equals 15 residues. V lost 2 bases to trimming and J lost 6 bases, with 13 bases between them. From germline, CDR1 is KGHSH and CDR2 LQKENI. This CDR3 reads CASSPKRGSDEKLFF. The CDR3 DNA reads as TGTGCCAGCTCACCAAAGAGGGGCAGTGATGAAAAACTGTTTTTT. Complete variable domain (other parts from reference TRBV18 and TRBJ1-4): NAGVMQNPRHLVRRRGQEARLRCSPMKGHSHVYWYRQLPEEGLKFMVYLQKENIIDESGMPKERFSAEFPKEGPSILRIQQVVRGDSAAYFCASSPKRGSDEKLFFGSGTQLSVL.

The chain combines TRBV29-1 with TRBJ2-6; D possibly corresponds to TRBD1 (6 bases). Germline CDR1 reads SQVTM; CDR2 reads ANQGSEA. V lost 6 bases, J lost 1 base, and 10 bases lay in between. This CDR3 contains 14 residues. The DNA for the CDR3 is TGCAGCGTCCCGGACAGTTCTGGGGCCAACGTCCTGACTTTC. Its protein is CSVPDSSGANVLTF.

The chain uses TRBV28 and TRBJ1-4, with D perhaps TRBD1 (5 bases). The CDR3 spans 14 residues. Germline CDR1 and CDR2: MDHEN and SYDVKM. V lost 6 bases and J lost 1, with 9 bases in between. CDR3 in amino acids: CASRVRGTNEKLFF. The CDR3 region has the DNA TGTGCCAGCAGGGTGAGGGGAACTAATGAAAAACTGTTTTTT.

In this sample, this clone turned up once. CDR3 sequence: CASSLLMKAGELFF. Written as DNA, the CDR3 is TGTGCCAGCAGTTTATTAATGAAGGCCGGGGAGCTGTTTTTT. This rearrangement joins TRBV27 to TRBJ2-2; D gene unclear. Germline V gives CDR1 MNHEY, CDR2 SMNVEV (reference sequence). The CDR3 is 14 residues long. V was clipped by 1 base and J by 6 bases, with 9 bases between them.

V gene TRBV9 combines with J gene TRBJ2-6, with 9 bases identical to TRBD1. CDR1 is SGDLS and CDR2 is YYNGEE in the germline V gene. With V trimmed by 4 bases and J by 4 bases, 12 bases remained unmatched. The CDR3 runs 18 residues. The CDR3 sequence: CASSPRWTGVRGANVLTF. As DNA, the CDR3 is TGTGCCAGCAGCCCACGGTGGACAGGGGTGAGGGGGGCCAACGTCCTGACTTTC. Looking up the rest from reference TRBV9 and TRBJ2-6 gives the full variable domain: DSGVTQTPKHLITATGQRVTLRCSPRSGDLSVYWYQQSLDQGLQFLIQYYNGEERAKGNILERFSAQQFPDLHSELNLSSLELGDSALYFCASSPRWTGVRGANVLTFGAGSRLTVL.

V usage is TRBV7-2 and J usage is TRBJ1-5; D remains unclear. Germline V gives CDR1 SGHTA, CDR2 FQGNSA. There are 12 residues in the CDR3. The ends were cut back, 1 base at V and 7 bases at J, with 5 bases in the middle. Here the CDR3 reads CASSLGGQPQHF. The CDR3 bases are TGTGCCAGCAGCTTAGGCGGCCAGCCCCAGCATTTT.

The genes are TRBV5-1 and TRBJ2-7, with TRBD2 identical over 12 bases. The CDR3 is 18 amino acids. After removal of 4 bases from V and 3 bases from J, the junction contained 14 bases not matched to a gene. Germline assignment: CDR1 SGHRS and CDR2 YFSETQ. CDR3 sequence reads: CASSPGTGLAGKFYEQYF. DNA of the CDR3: TGCGCCAGCAGCCCCGGGACTGGACTAGCGGGAAAATTCTACGAGCAGTACTTC.

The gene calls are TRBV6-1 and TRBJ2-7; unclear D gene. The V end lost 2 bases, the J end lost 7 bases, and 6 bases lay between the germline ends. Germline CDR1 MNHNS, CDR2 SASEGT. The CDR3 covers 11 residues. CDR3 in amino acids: CASSEFREQYF. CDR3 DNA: TGTGCCAGCAGTGAATTTAGGGAGCAGTACTTC.

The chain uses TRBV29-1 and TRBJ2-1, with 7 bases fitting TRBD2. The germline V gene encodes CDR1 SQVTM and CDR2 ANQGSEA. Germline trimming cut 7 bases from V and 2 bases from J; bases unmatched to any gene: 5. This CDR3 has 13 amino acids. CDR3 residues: CSAPAGAYNEQFF. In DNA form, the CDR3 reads TGCAGCGCACCGGCGGGGGCCTACAATGAGCAGTTCTTC.

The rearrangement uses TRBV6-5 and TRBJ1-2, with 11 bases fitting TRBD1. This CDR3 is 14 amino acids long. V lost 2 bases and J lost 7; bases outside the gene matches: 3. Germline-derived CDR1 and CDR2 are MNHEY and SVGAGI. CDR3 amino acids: CASSYGGTGGGYTF. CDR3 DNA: TGTGCCAGCAGTTACGGCGGGACAGGGGGTGGCTACACCTTC.

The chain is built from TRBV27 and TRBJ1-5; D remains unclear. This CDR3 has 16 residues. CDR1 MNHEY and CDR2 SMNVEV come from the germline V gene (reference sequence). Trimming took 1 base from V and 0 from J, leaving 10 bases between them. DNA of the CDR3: TGTGCCAGCAGTTTATTTTGGACGGATAGCAATCAGCCCCAGCATTTT. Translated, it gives CASSLFWTDSNQPQHF.

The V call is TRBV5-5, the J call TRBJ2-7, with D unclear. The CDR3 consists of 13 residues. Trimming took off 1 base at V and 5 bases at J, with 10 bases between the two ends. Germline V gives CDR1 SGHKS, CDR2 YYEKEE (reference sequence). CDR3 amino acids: CASSLMGWNEQYF. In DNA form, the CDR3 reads TGTGCCAGCAGCTTGATGGGGTGGAACGAGCAGTACTTC.

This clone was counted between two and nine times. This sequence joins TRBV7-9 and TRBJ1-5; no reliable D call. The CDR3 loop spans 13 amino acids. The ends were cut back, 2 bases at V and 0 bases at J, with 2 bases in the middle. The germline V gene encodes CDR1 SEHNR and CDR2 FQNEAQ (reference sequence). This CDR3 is CASSLTSNQPQHF. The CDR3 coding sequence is TGTGCCAGCAGCTTAACTAGCAATCAGCCCCAGCATTTT.

As DNA, the CDR3 is TGCGCCAGCAGCTTACGGGAGCCAAGTTACAATGAGCAGTTCTTC. This codes for CASSLREPSYNEQFF. V usage is TRBV5-1 and J usage is TRBJ2-1; D is perhaps TRBD2 (6 bases). Germline V gives CDR1 SGHRS, CDR2 YFSETQ. V was pared by 2 bases and J by 4 bases, with 13 bases between. The CDR3 covers 15 residues. The full variable domain, rest sourced from reference TRBV5-1 and TRBJ2-1, is KAGVTQTPRYLIKTRGQQVTLSCSPISGHRSVSWYQQTPGQGLQFLFEYFSETQRNKGNFPGRFSGRQFSNSRSEMNVSTLELGDSALYLCASSLREPSYNEQFFGPGTRLTVL.

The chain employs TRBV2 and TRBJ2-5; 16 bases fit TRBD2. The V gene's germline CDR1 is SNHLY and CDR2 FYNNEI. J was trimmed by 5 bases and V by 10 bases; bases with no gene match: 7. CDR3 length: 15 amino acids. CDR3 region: CATGTSGRATETQYF. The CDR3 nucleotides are TGTGCCACAGGGACTAGCGGGAGGGCCACGGAGACCCAGTACTTC.